The present entry profiles one T cell receptor beta chain with its context. This record belongs to a study of blood T cell repertoires in COVID-19. Study-wide context: Sites across the United States, Italy and Spain contributed samples from acute and convalescent COVID-19. PBMCs, B-cell-depleted T cells, or T cells were the source of the cDNA or gDNA that made up the material.

Germline V gene data show CDR1 as LGHDT and CDR2 as YNNKEL (reference sequence). With 0 bases removed from V and 6 bases from J, the gap between germline ends came to 9 bases. The CDR3 is 13 residues long. In the authors' workflow: Counts of nucleated cells, estimated from reference gene primer amplification, were obtained. Sequenced by immunoSEQ multiplex PCR; TCRdb stores in-frame clones only, minus some. D and trimming come from the DNA, and the V and J calls and clone size come from that table. Here the sample spans about 46,000 clones, 80% to 90% being singletons. The sequence derives from a man over 45 with acute or convalescent COVID-19. This chain joins TRBV3-1 (or the pseudogene TRBV3-2) and TRBJ2-7, with D uncertain. The sample was peripheral blood. The CDR3 spells CASSQDRAREQYF. Here the CDR3 DNA reads TGTGCCAGCAGCCAAGATAGAGCACGCGAGCAGTACTTC.